Below, 32 T cell receptor beta chains from the same sample are listed, as sequenced in a study of cytomegalovirus exposure and HLA in healthy donors. Sequenced by immunoSEQ multiplex PCR; TCRdb stores in-frame clones only, minus some. The table lists some 150,000 clones, more than 75% of them singletons. Sequences were obtained from PBMCs. These receptors originate from a man between 18 and 29 years old in good health and CMV-seronegative.

This clone was seen only a few times. The chain uses TRBV5-1 and TRBJ1-2; perhaps TRBD1 as D (6 bases). Germline CDR1 and CDR2: SGHRS and YFSETQ. The CDR3 consists of 14 residues. The V and J ends lost 2 bases and 5 bases respectively, with 13 bases between them. CDR3 sequence reads: CASSLRQDSYGYTF. CDR3 bases: TGCGCCAGCAGCTTAAGACAGGACTCGTATGGCTACACCTTC.

This sequence joins TRBV28 and TRBJ2-1, with a possible D match to TRBD1 (5 bases). The CDR3 has 13 amino acids. CDR1 and CDR2 (germline): MDHEN, SYDVKM. V lost 4 bases and J lost 5, with 9 bases in between. The CDR3 region has the DNA TGTGCCAGCAGTTGGGGCGGCAACAATGAGCAGTTCTTC. It translates to CASSWGGNNEQFF.

J is TRBJ1-3 and V is TRBV19, with unresolved D. Germline CDR1 is LNHDA and CDR2 is SQIVND (reference sequence). The CDR3 covers 14 residues. Trimming removed 6 bases from V and 4 bases from J, with 13 bases in between. CDR3 in amino acids: CASRLIPEGNTIYF. The CDR3, as DNA: TGTGCCAGTAGGCTAATTCCCGAGGGAAACACCATATATTTT. The entire variable domain, with the rest obtained from reference TRBV19 and TRBJ1-3, is as follows: DGGITQSPKYLFRKEGQNVTLSCEQNLNHDAMYWYRQDPGQGLRLIYYSQIVNDFQKGDIAEGYSVSREKKESFPLTVTSAQKNPTAFYLCASRLIPEGNTIYFGEGSWLTVV.

In its sample, this clone was seen once. V usage is TRBV11-2 and J usage is TRBJ1-6; 8 nucleotides line up with TRBD1. The CDR3 is made up of 16 amino acids. CDR1 is SGHAT and CDR2 is FQNNGV in the germline V gene. Trimming at V came to 4 bases and at J to 5 bases, leaving 7 bases not matched to a gene. The CDR3 DNA reads as TGTGCCAGCAGCTCTAACAGGGGGGGGGATAATTCACCCCTCCACTTT. This sequence encodes CASSSNRGGDNSPLHF.

This clone was seen only a few times. This chain connects TRBV6-5 to TRBJ2-2; a weak D match, TRBD1 (6 bases). The CDR3 has 15 residues. Germline values: CDR1 MNHEY, CDR2 SVGAGI. V was clipped by 5 bases and J by 4 bases, with 14 bases between them. The CDR3 DNA is TGTGCCAGCAGTCCGGGGCCAGGGGCCACCGGGGAGCTGTTTTTT. Translating it yields CASSPGPGATGELFF.

This rearrangement joins TRBV5-6 to TRBJ1-2; D perhaps matches TRBD1 (5 bases). This CDR3 has 14 residues. Germline values: CDR1 SGHDT, CDR2 YYEEEE. Trimming took off 0 bases at V and 5 bases at J, with 11 bases between the two ends. CDR3 in DNA: TGTGCCAGCAGCTTGGCGGGGGGAGGGTATGGCTACACCTTC. The encoded protein is CASSLAGGGYGYTF.

The chain carries TRBV6-5 and TRBJ2-5; D is perhaps TRBD2 (6 bases). Germline V CDR1 and CDR2: MNHEY, SVGAGI. The V end lost 6 bases, the J end lost 0 bases, and 11 bases lay between the germline ends. The CDR3 loop spans 14 amino acids. CDR3 nucleotides: TGTGCCAGCAGAGGACTACAGTACCAAGAGACCCAGTACTTC. Its protein product is CASRGLQYQETQYF.

The V call is TRBV5-1, the J call TRBJ2-2; possible D gene TRBD2, 6 bases. The CDR3 has 18 residues. V was clipped by 0 bases and J by 2 bases, with 17 bases between them. In germline, CDR1 is SGHRS, CDR2 YFSETQ. The CDR3 coding sequence is TGCGCCAGCAGCTTGGTCCTCCTTTCGGGAGAAAACACCGGGGAGCTGTTTTTT. Residues: CASSLVLLSGENTGELFF.

The chain links TRBV7-9 to TRBJ2-5; 9 bases fit TRBD1. The CDR3 sequence is 15 residues long. The V gene end was trimmed by 4 bases and the J gene end by 4 bases; junction bases not matched to a gene: 7. Looked up from germline, CDR1 is SEHNR and CDR2 is FQNEAQ (reference sequence). In nucleotides, the CDR3 is TGTGCCAGCAGCTCGGGACAGGGCGGGGGAGAGACCCAGTACTTC. It encodes CASSSGQGGGETQYF. The whole variable domain, filled in from reference TRBV7-9 and TRBJ2-5, reads DTGVSQNPRHKITKRGQNVTFRCDPISEHNRLYWYRQTLGQGPEFLTYFQNEAQLEKSRLLSDRFSAERPKGSFSTLEIQRTEQGDSAMYLCASSSGQGGGETQYFGPGTRLLVL.

This sequence joins TRBV2 and TRBJ2-5; D is uncertain. The ends were cut back, 7 bases at V and 5 bases at J, with 8 bases in the middle. CDR1 is SNHLY and CDR2 is FYNNEI in the germline V gene. The CDR3 loop spans 11 amino acids. Written as DNA, the CDR3 is TGTGCCAGCACTACGCGGGAGACCCAGTACTTC. This translates into CASTTRETQYF.

V and J are TRBV15 and TRBJ1-2, with unresolved D. Germline loops: CDR1 LNHNV, CDR2 YYDKDF (reference sequence). Trimming cost V 0 bases and J 2 bases, with 10 bases left between them. The CDR3 loop spans 15 amino acids. CDR3 DNA sequence: TGTGCCACCAGCAGAGACAGGTCCCCCAACTATGGCTACACCTTC. It yields the protein CATSRDRSPNYGYTF.

The V call is TRBV27, the J call TRBJ1-6, with D hard to call. V was shortened by 2 bases and J by 10 bases, with 12 bases between the two germline ends. Germline V lookup: CDR1 MNHEY, CDR2 SMNVEV (reference sequence). The CDR3 sequence is 14 residues long. The CDR3 DNA follows: TGTGCCAGCAGTTTAGCCAGGACTGGATCACCCCTCCACTTT. Translating it yields CASSLARTGSPLHF.

The V gene is TRBV19, the J gene TRBJ2-3, with TRBD2 matching over 12 bases. The CDR3 extends over 16 amino acids. Germline assignment: CDR1 LNHDA and CDR2 SQIVND (reference sequence). The ends lost 5 bases at V and 3 bases at J; junction bases unmatched: 6. The CDR3 region has the DNA TGTGCCAGTAGTTGGGGACTAGCGGGTGGAACAGATACGCAGTATTTT. Residues: CASSWGLAGGTDTQYF.

The genes are TRBV13 and TRBJ1-2, with 7 bases lining up with TRBD1. Germline trimming cut 5 bases from V and 2 bases from J; bases unmatched to any gene: 5. The CDR3 runs 14 residues. Germline-derived CDR1 and CDR2 are PRHDT and FYEKMQ (reference sequence). CDR3: CASSRGTANYGYTF. The CDR3, as DNA: TGTGCCAGCAGCCGTGGGACAGCCAACTATGGCTACACCTTC.

The V gene is TRBV6-5, the J gene TRBJ2-5; 8 bases are shared with TRBD2. Looked up from germline, CDR1 is MNHEY and CDR2 is SVGAGI. V was pared by 7 bases and J by 2 bases, with 6 bases of the junction left unmatched. CDR3 length: 14 residues. CDR3 protein: CASTGGVDQETQYF. The CDR3, as DNA: TGTGCCAGCACGGGAGGGGTCGATCAAGAGACCCAGTACTTC.

V is TRBV11-2 and J is TRBJ2-1; D possibly corresponds to TRBD1 (7 bases). Germline V gives CDR1 SGHAT, CDR2 FQNNGV. This CDR3 region has 15 residues. V lost 5 bases to trimming and J lost 1 base, with 12 bases between them. DNA of the CDR3: TGTGCCAGCAGCGCCCCAGGGGGGTCCTACAATGAGCAGTTCTTC. This translates into CASSAPGGSYNEQFF.

This CDR3 reads CASSRRASGTNTGELFF. In DNA form, the CDR3 reads TGTGCCAGCAGTCGCCGTGCTAGCGGGACGAACACCGGGGAGCTGTTTTTT. This chain links TRBV7-2 with TRBJ2-2; 9 nucleotides align to TRBD2. The CDR3 contains 17 residues. Germline-derived CDR1 and CDR2 are SGHTA and FQGNSA. With V trimmed by 6 bases and J by 0 bases, 8 bases remained unmatched.

V is TRBV19 and J is TRBJ1-1; no clear D. The V end was cut by 3 bases, the J end by 1 base, with 9 bases between. Germline lookup yields CDR1 LNHDA and CDR2 SQIVND (reference sequence). The CDR3 is 14 residues long. CDR3 sequence (DNA): TGTGCCAGTAGTATTACGGGATGGAACACTGAAGCTTTCTTT. Its protein product is CASSITGWNTEAFF.

The chain has TRBV19 and TRBJ1-5; a weak D match, TRBD1 (6 bases). V was cut by 0 bases and J by 3 bases, with 12 bases left in between. The CDR3 consists of 16 residues. Germline V CDR1 and CDR2: LNHDA, SQIVND (reference sequence). In DNA, the CDR3 is TGTGCCAGTAGTATAGAGGGCAGGGGTGTCAATCAGCCCCAGCATTTT. Protein: CASSIEGRGVNQPQHF.

The chain has TRBV21-1 and TRBJ2-1; the table assigns TRBD1, which was not confirmed against the DNA. TRBV21-1 is termed a pseudogene. This CDR3 region has 15 residues. The CDR3 DNA sequence: TGTGCCAGCAGCAAAGGAGACAGGGGTGGCGATGAGCAGTTCTTC. Translated, it gives CASSKGDRGGDEQFF.

CDR3 DNA sequence: TGTGCCAGCAGCACCCGGGACAGGACTAACTATGGCTACACCTTC. Its protein is CASSTRDRTNYGYTF. The rearrangement uses TRBV9 and TRBJ1-2; 8 bases map to TRBD1. V gave up 4 bases and J gave up 0 bases; unmatched junction bases: 5. The germline CDR1 and CDR2 sequences are SGDLS and YYNGEE. The CDR3 is 15 amino acids.

The rearrangement links TRBV10-1 to TRBJ1-2; D call uncertain. The CDR3 is 13 residues long. The germline V gene encodes CDR1 WNHNN and CDR2 SYGVQD (reference sequence). V gave up 6 bases and J gave up 0 bases, with 8 bases separating them. As DNA, the CDR3 is TGCGCCAGCAGCACCGCTACTAACTATGGCTACACCTTC. It is translated as CASSTATNYGYTF.

The chain has TRBV15 and TRBJ1-6; D is ambiguous. V gave up 6 bases and J gave up 5 bases, with 20 bases separating them. CDR1 and CDR2 (germline): LNHNV, YYDKDF (reference sequence). The CDR3 consists of 17 residues. In DNA, the CDR3 is TGTGCCACCAGGACAACGATGCGGACGGAGGATAATTCACCCCTCCACTTT. It encodes CATRTTMRTEDNSPLHF.

The chain carries TRBV27 and TRBJ1-2, with TRBD1 identical over 8 bases. With V trimmed by 6 bases and J by 6 bases, 6 bases remained unmatched. The CDR3 covers 13 residues. Germline loops: CDR1 MNHEY, CDR2 SMNVEV (reference sequence). CDR3 DNA sequence: TGTGCCAGCAGGGCGACAGGGGTGAATGGCTACACCTTC. Translating it yields CASRATGVNGYTF.

The chain has TRBV4-2 and TRBJ2-7; D assignment may be TRBD1 or TRBD2 (5 bases each). Germline loops: CDR1 LGHNA, CDR2 YNFKEQ. This CDR3 spans 13 amino acids. V lost 0 bases, J lost 7 bases, and 10 bases lay in between. This CDR3 is CASSQEAWGEQYV. CDR3 DNA: TGTGCCAGCAGCCAAGAGGCGTGGGGGGAGCAGTACGTC.

This clone was recorded once. Other DNA sequences in the sample encode the same CDR3. CDR3 in amino acids: CASSPASVAYEQYF. The DNA for the CDR3 is TGTGCCAGCAGTCCTGCTAGCGTAGCCTACGAGCAGTACTTC. The V gene is TRBV27, the J gene TRBJ2-7; maybe TRBD2 (6 bases). CDR3 length: 14 residues. From germline, CDR1 is MNHEY and CDR2 SMNVEV (reference sequence). Deletions cut 5 bases from V and 2 bases from J, with 13 bases between.

This clone appeared a single time. This rearrangement joins TRBV14 to TRBJ1-2; D is possibly TRBD1 (6 bases). Trimming left V 0 bases short and J 1 base short, with 12 bases between. The CDR3 has 16 amino acids. CDR1 and CDR2 from the germline V gene are SGHDN and FVKESK. The CDR3 here is CASSQDLGQINYGYTF. CDR3 DNA: TGTGCCAGCAGCCAAGACTTAGGACAGATTAACTATGGCTACACCTTC. Drawing the rest from reference TRBV14 and TRBJ1-2, the complete variable domain is EAGVTQFPSHSVIEKGQTVTLRCDPISGHDNLYWYRRVMGKEIKFLLHFVKESKQDESGMPNNRFLAERTGGTYSTLKVQPAELEDSGVYFCASSQDLGQINYGYTFGSGTRLTVV.

V usage is TRBV7-9 and J usage is TRBJ1-1, with 7 bases matching TRBD1. This CDR3 contains 15 residues. Germline assignment: CDR1 SEHNR and CDR2 FQNEAQ (reference sequence). Unmatched junction bases numbered 14, after V lost 6 bases and J lost 7 bases. CDR3 coding DNA: TGTGCCAGCAGTCAACCGACCGGAGGGGGCGGTGAAGCTTTCTTT. As protein: CASSQPTGGGGEAFF. Filled out from reference TRBV7-9 and TRBJ1-1, the complete variable domain reads DTGVSQNPRHKITKRGQNVTFRCDPISEHNRLYWYRQTLGQGPEFLTYFQNEAQLEKSRLLSDRFSAERPKGSFSTLEIQRTEQGDSAMYLCASSQPTGGGGEAFFGQGTRLTVV.

The rearrangement links TRBV28 to TRBJ2-7; 9 bases map to TRBD2. The ends lost 8 bases at V and 0 bases at J; junction bases unmatched: 5. CDR1 is MDHEN and CDR2 is SYDVKM in the germline V gene. This CDR3 has 14 amino acids. The CDR3: CASGSGGSSYEQYF. The CDR3 nucleotides read TGTGCCAGCGGTAGCGGGGGAAGCTCCTACGAGCAGTACTTC. Complete variable domain (other parts from reference TRBV28 and TRBJ2-7): DVKVTQSSRYLVKRTGEKVFLECVQDMDHENMFWYRQDPGLGLRLIYFSYDVKMKEKGDIPEGYSVSREKKERFSLILESASTNQTSMYLCASGSGGSSYEQYFGPGTRLTVT.

J is TRBJ1-2 and V is TRBV6-5; D is unresolved. V lost 1 base and J 6 bases, leaving 12 bases between the germline ends. Germline values: CDR1 MNHEY, CDR2 SVGAGI. There are 14 residues in the CDR3. The CDR3 loop is CASSYFWASDGYTF. Written as DNA, the CDR3 is TGTGCCAGCAGTTACTTCTGGGCGTCCGATGGCTACACCTTC.

This clone turned up a few times. The chain uses TRBV6-5 and TRBJ1-2; D may be TRBD1 (5 bases). This CDR3 contains 13 residues. Trimming removed 0 bases at V and 8 bases at J, with 10 bases between. Germline V gene sequence: CDR1 MNHEY, CDR2 SVGAGI. For the CDR3, the DNA is TGTGCCAGCAGTTACTCAGGGGCTAAGGGCTACACCTTC. Translating gives CASSYSGAKGYTF.

This sequence joins TRBV19 and TRBJ1-2, with D hard to call. Trimming cost V 3 bases and J 4 bases, with 12 bases left between them. Germline V gene sequence: CDR1 LNHDA, CDR2 SQIVND (reference sequence). This CDR3 comprises 14 residues. The CDR3: CASSIGSGSYGYTF. The CDR3 bases are TGTGCCAGTAGTATTGGCTCAGGAAGCTATGGCTACACCTTC.